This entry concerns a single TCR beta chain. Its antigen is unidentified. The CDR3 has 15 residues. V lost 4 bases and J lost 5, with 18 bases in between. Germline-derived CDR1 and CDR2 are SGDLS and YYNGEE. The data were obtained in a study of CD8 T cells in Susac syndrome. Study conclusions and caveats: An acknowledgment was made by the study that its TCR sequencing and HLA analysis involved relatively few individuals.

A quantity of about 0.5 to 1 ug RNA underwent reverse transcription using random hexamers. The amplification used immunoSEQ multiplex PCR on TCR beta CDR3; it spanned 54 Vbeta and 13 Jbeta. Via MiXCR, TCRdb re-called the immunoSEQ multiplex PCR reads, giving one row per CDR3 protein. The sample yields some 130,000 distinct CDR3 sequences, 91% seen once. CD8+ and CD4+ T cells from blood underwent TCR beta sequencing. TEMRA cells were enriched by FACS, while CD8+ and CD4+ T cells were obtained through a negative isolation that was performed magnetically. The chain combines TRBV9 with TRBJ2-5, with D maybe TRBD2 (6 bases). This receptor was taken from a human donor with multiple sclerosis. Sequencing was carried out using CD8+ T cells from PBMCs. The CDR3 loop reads CASSLYWGVQETQYF. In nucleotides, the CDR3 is TGTGCCAGCAGCCTTTATTGGGGGGTACAGGAGACCCAGTACTTC.